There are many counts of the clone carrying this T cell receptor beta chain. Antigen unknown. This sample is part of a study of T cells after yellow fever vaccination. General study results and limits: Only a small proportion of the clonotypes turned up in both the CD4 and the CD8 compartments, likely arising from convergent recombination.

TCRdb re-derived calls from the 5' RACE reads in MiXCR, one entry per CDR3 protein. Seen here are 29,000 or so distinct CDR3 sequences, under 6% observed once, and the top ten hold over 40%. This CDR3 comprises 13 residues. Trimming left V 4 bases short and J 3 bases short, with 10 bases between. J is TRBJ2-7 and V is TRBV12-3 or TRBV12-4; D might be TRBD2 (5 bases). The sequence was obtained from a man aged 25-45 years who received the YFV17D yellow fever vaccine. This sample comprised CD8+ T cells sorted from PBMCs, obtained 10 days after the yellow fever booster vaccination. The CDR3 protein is CASSSGNGYEQYF. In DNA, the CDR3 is TGTGCCAGCAGTTCCGGGAATGGCTACGAGCAGTACTTC.